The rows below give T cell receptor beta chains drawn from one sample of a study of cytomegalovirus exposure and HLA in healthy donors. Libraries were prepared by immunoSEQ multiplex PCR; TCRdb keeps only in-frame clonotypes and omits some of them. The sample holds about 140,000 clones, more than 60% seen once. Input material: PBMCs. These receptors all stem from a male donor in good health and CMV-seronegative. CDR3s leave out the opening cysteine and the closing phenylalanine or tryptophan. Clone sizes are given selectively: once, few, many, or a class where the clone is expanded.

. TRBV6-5 ASSGRFGGTGELF
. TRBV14 ASGGDYEQY
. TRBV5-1 ASSLRTRGVSYEQY
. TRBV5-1 ASSFGQGASEAF
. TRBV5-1 ASSQLGGSGANVLT
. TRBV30 AWSVPRTGLITYEQY
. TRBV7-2 ASSLDRGQDEQY
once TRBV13 ASSSALAGLTDTQY
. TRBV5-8 ASSLFGGDRYGYT
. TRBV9 ASRGGQGDTEAF
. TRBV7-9 ASSSYRGNEQF
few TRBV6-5 ASSYSDSYYGYT
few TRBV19 ASSAGTGGYEQY
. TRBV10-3 AISLQLVPSTDGYT
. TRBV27 ASSQQGGRTEAF
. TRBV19 ASRRGQKGETQY
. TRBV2 ASRPGTGGGNQPQH
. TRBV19 ASSTITGSEAF
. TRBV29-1 SVPWGRGYNEQF
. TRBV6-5 ASSPGWYYGYT
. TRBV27 ASSFASDRASTYEQY
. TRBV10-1 ASSSGSSYNEQF
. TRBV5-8 ASSPGLAYEQY
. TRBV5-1 ASSLETGEIKNTEAF
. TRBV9 ASSVAKHEGNGYT
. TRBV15 ATSMGGGTDTQY
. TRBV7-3 ASSSQSTDTQY
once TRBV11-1 ASSLAPSGNNEQF
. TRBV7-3 ASSSVRSGRYYNEQF